The 27 T cell receptor beta chains below all came from one sample that was sequenced in a study of PD-1 blockade in classical Hodgkin lymphoma. Using immunoSEQ multiplex PCR, the repertoire was profiled, and TCRdb retains in-frame clones only, with some absent. The table lists about 97,000 clones, approximately 83% of them singletons. Each patient experienced a relapse that followed autologous stem cell transplantation, and brentuximab vedotin exposure varied. This material consisted of peripheral blood mononuclear cells (PBMCs), taken at baseline. Receptor source: a human donor with classical Hodgkin lymphoma.

This clone was observed once. This chain joins TRBV11-2 and TRBJ2-1, with D perhaps TRBD2 (5 bases). V lost 3 bases to trimming and J lost 10 bases, with 16 bases between them. The CDR3 covers 14 residues. Germline CDR1 is SGHAT and CDR2 is FQNNGV. CDR3 amino acids: CASSFPHSAREQFF. CDR3 nucleotide sequence: TGTGCCAGCAGCTTCCCCCATAGCGCTCGGGAGCAGTTCTTC.

The genes are TRBV9 and TRBJ2-1, with TRBD2 identical over 7 bases. Germline CDR1 reads SGDLS; CDR2 reads YYNGEE. This CDR3 is 18 amino acids long. V shed 0 bases, J shed 3 bases, and the junction held 12 bases outside the gene matches. In DNA, the CDR3 is TGTGCCAGCAGCGTAGCTACCGGGGTCGCGGGGGTCTACAATGAGCAGTTCTTC. Its translation is CASSVATGVAGVYNEQFF.

The chain is built from TRBV6-6 and TRBJ2-1; D gene uncertain. The CDR3 spans 14 residues. CDR1 MNHNY and CDR2 SVGAGI come from the germline V gene (reference sequence). Between the trimmed V and J ends, which lost 0 bases and 6 bases, there was a span of 9 bases. The CDR3 loop is CASSYSGMSNEQFF. DNA for the CDR3: TGTGCCAGCAGTTACTCGGGTATGTCCAATGAGCAGTTCTTC.

The V call is TRBV19, the J call TRBJ2-7; the D is unclear. The CDR3 has 14 residues. V was cut by 5 bases and J by 3 bases, with 14 bases left in between. Per germline, CDR1 LNHDA and CDR2 SQIVND (reference sequence). The CDR3 region is CASSRRHPDYEQYF. The CDR3 DNA reads as TGTGCCAGTAGTCGTCGCCACCCTGACTACGAGCAGTACTTC.

The CDR3 region has the DNA TGTGCCAGCAGCCCTCCCCGGACAGGGGGCAACTATGGCTACACCTTC. This sequence encodes CASSPPRTGGNYGYTF. The V call is TRBV28, the J call TRBJ1-2; the match to TRBD1 covers 11 bases. Germline CDR1 and CDR2: MDHEN and SYDVKM. Unmatched junction bases numbered 8, after V lost 6 bases and J lost 2 bases. The CDR3 consists of 16 residues.

V and J are TRBV5-6 and TRBJ2-1; the D call may be TRBD1 or TRBD2 (6 bases each). Germline V lookup: CDR1 SGHDT, CDR2 YYEEEE. The CDR3 has 12 residues. V was shortened by 9 bases and J by 6 bases, with 13 bases between the two germline ends. Written as DNA, the CDR3 is TGTGCCACCACCTGGGGGGCCAATGAGCAGTTCTTC. Its translation: CATTWGANEQFF.

This clone was detected once. The chain couples TRBV19 to TRBJ2-7; 11 bases align to TRBD2. After removal of 3 bases from V and 0 bases from J, the junction contained 4 bases not matched to a gene. This CDR3 contains 16 residues. CDR1 and CDR2 (germline): LNHDA, SQIVND (reference sequence). The CDR3 protein is CASSISSGRASYEQYF. DNA of the CDR3: TGTGCCAGTAGTATTAGTAGCGGGAGGGCCTCCTACGAGCAGTACTTC.

The chain links TRBV28 to TRBJ1-2, with TRBD1 identical over 9 bases. The germline V gene has CDR1 MDHEN and CDR2 SYDVKM. There are 16 residues in the CDR3. The trim removed 2 bases at V and 4 bases at J, leaving 8 bases unmatched. CDR3 DNA sequence: TGTGCCAGCAGTTTAGCCAGCACAGGGGGCATCTATGGCTACACCTTC. Its protein is CASSLASTGGIYGYTF.

V and J are TRBV5-1 and TRBJ1-5, with a possible D match to TRBD1 (6 bases). Germline values: CDR1 SGHRS, CDR2 YFSETQ. CDR3 length: 15 amino acids. Between the trimmed V and J ends, which lost 0 bases and 5 bases, there was a span of 12 bases. The CDR3 DNA is TGCGCCAGCAGCTTGGTGGGGGGCCGCGATCAGCCCCAGCATTTT. Protein product: CASSLVGGRDQPQHF.

The chain joins TRBV6-6 to TRBJ1-1; the D gene is possibly TRBD1 (6 bases). Germline values: CDR1 MNHNY, CDR2 SVGAGI (reference sequence). This CDR3 has 14 residues. Trimming pared 8 bases from V and 2 bases from J, leaving 15 bases between. The CDR3 region has the DNA TGTGCCAGCGCCCCCCGGGGGGCTAACACTGAAGCTTTCTTT. It encodes CASAPRGANTEAFF.

This clone was seen just once. This chain links TRBV30 with TRBJ1-2, with D maybe TRBD1 (5 bases). Germline V gives CDR1 GTSNPN, CDR2 SVGIG (reference sequence). The CDR3 length is 11 residues. V was clipped by 6 bases and J by 5 bases, with 10 bases between them. The CDR3 loop is CACRVGYGYTF. In DNA form, the CDR3 reads TGTGCCTGCAGGGTGGGATATGGCTACACCTTC. Combining the CDR3 with reference TRBV30 and TRBJ1-2 gives the whole variable domain SQTIHQWPATLVQPVGSPLSLECTVEGTSNPNLYWYRQAAGRGLQLLFYSVGIGQISSEVPQNLSASRPQDRQFILSSKKLLLSDSGFYLCACRVGYGYTFGSGTRLTVV.

A single count supports this clone. The chain uses TRBV6-5 and TRBJ2-1, with 7 bases aligning to TRBD2. Germline V gene lookup returns CDR1 MNHEY and CDR2 SVGAGI. J lost 2 bases, V lost 6 bases, and 4 bases had no gene match. CDR3 length: 14 amino acids. The CDR3 here is CASSPAGTYNEQFF. CDR3 bases: TGTGCCAGCAGCCCAGCGGGGACCTACAATGAGCAGTTCTTC.

The chain recombines TRBV2 with TRBJ2-1; possible D gene TRBD2, 5 bases. This CDR3 comprises 14 residues. V was shortened by 6 bases and J by 2 bases, with 11 bases between the two germline ends. Germline V CDR1 and CDR2: SNHLY, FYNNEI. In DNA form, the CDR3 reads TGTGCCAGCAGAACTTCCGGGACCTACAATGAGCAGTTCTTC. Its protein product is CASRTSGTYNEQFF.

The chain is built from TRBV6-5 and TRBJ1-2; 7 bases map to TRBD1. With V trimmed by 6 bases and J by 4 bases, 2 bases remained unmatched. The CDR3 contains 12 residues. The germline V gene encodes CDR1 MNHEY and CDR2 SVGAGI. This CDR3 is CASSGQAYGYTF. CDR3 nucleotides: TGTGCCAGCAGCGGACAGGCCTATGGCTACACCTTC.

As concerns this clone: Additional DNA sequences in this sample encode the identical CDR3. The V gene is TRBV10-3, the J gene TRBJ2-7, with TRBD1 as a possible D gene (6 bases). Trimming removed 4 bases at V and 2 bases at J, with 6 bases between. CDR1 is ENHRY and CDR2 is SYGVKD in the germline V gene. The CDR3 has 12 residues. CDR3: CAISGQAYEQYF. The CDR3 DNA follows: TGTGCCATCAGTGGACAGGCCTACGAGCAGTACTTC.

This chain connects TRBV7-2 to TRBJ2-4; TRBD1 matches 7 bases. The length of the CDR3 is 18 residues. From germline, CDR1 is SGHTA and CDR2 FQGNSA. The J segment lost 2 bases and the V segment lost 6 bases, leaving 16 bases of the junction unmatched. Written as DNA, the CDR3 is TGTGCCAGCAGGCCTTGGGCTCCGGGACAGAGTACCAAAAACATTCAGTACTTC. As protein: CASRPWAPGQSTKNIQYF.

The gene calls are TRBV28 and TRBJ1-2, with D possibly TRBD1 on 6 matching bases. Germline V gene lookup returns CDR1 MDHEN and CDR2 SYDVKM. The V gene lost 2 bases and the J gene lost 5 bases, with 15 bases spanning the gap. The CDR3 totals 15 residues. CDR3 protein: CASSLGGGRSYGYTF. The DNA for the CDR3 is TGTGCCAGCAGTTTAGGTGGGGGCCGAAGTTATGGCTACACCTTC.

The chain recombines TRBV6-4 with TRBJ2-7; 7 bases fit TRBD1. CDR1 MRHNA and CDR2 SNTAGT come from the germline V gene. The CDR3 extends over 14 amino acids. J lost 0 bases, V lost 6 bases, and 5 bases had no gene match. CDR3 sequence reads: CASSPDRLSYEQYF. The CDR3 DNA reads as TGTGCCAGCAGCCCGGACAGGCTCTCCTACGAGCAGTACTTC.

The CDR3 sequence: CASSPPGGGGDQPQHF. The CDR3 nucleotides read TGTGCCAGCTCACCACCAGGAGGGGGCGGAGATCAGCCCCAGCATTTT. This chain links TRBV18 with TRBJ1-5, with TRBD1 identical over 7 bases. The CDR3 runs to 16 residues. Unmatched junction bases numbered 7, after V lost 0 bases and J lost 5 bases. Per germline, CDR1 KGHSH and CDR2 LQKENI.

The chain recombines TRBV14 with TRBJ1-1, with D uncertain. Per the germline V gene, CDR1 is SGHDN and CDR2 is FVKESK. V lost 0 bases and J 6 bases, leaving 8 bases between the germline ends. The length of the CDR3 is 13 residues. As DNA, the CDR3 is TGTGCCAGCAGCCAAGATTTGGCATCTGAAGCTTTCTTT. Its translation is CASSQDLASEAFF.

The V call is TRBV7-9, the J call TRBJ1-2; no reliable D call. Germline-derived CDR1 and CDR2 are SEHNR and FQNEAQ (reference sequence). V lost 3 bases and J lost 1, with 9 bases in between. The CDR3 has 14 residues. The DNA for the CDR3 is TGTGCCAGCAGCTTCGAGATAGATAACTATGGCTACACCTTC. Its protein product is CASSFEIDNYGYTF.

The CDR3 here is CASSPMGLAGGEQYF. In DNA form, the CDR3 reads TGTGCCAGCAGCCCGATGGGACTAGCGGGGGGCGAGCAGTACTTC. The chain carries TRBV9 and TRBJ2-7; 15 nucleotides align to TRBD2. V lost 4 bases to trimming and J lost 6 bases; unmatched junction nucleotides: 5. The germline CDR1 and CDR2 sequences are SGDLS and YYNGEE. The CDR3 length is 15 residues.

The chain recombines TRBV5-1 with TRBJ2-2, with TRBD1 as a possible D gene (6 bases). Germline CDR1 SGHRS, CDR2 YFSETQ. V was clipped by 4 bases and J by 3 bases, with 16 bases between them. There are 16 residues in the CDR3. CDR3 DNA: TGCGCCAGCAGCCCGCCCGCCCAGGGGCACACCGGGGAGCTGTTTTTT. Translating gives CASSPPAQGHTGELFF.

The V and J genes are TRBV6-5 and TRBJ2-2; D possibly matches TRBD1 or TRBD2 (6 bases each). The CDR3 runs to 16 residues. V was cut by 4 bases and J by 1 base, with 13 bases left in between. The germline V gene encodes CDR1 MNHEY and CDR2 SVGAGI. The CDR3: CASSFLRGLNTGELFF. The CDR3 DNA reads as TGTGCCAGCAGTTTCCTCAGGGGACTGAACACCGGGGAGCTGTTTTTT.

The chain has TRBV28 and TRBJ1-1; maybe TRBD1 (5 bases). Deletions cut 6 bases from V and 5 bases from J, with 19 bases between. The CDR3 spans 15 residues. Germline V gene data show CDR1 as MDHEN and CDR2 as SYDVKM. The CDR3 DNA follows: TGTGCCAGCAGCCCGACCCAGGGCCGGGAGACTGAAGCTTTCTTT. It yields the protein CASSPTQGRETEAFF.

CDR3 in amino acids: CASSIGGAGQKLLNTGELFF. CDR3 bases: TGTGCCAGTAGTATCGGGGGGGCAGGGCAAAAATTGCTCAACACCGGGGAGCTGTTTTTT. The chain couples TRBV19 to TRBJ2-2; 8 bases are a match to TRBD2. With V trimmed by 3 bases and J by 2 bases, 17 bases remained unmatched. The CDR3 consists of 20 residues. Looked up from germline, CDR1 is LNHDA and CDR2 is SQIVND (reference sequence). Looking up the rest from reference TRBV19 and TRBJ2-2 gives the full variable domain: DGGITQSPKYLFRKEGQNVTLSCEQNLNHDAMYWYRQDPGQGLRLIYYSQIVNDFQKGDIAEGYSVSREKKESFPLTVTSAQKNPTAFYLCASSIGGAGQKLLNTGELFFGEGSRLTVL.

The chain is built from TRBV6-1 and TRBJ1-1; unclear D gene. The V end lost 7 bases, the J end lost 6 bases, and 15 bases lay between the germline ends. Germline values: CDR1 MNHNS, CDR2 SASEGT. The CDR3 runs 13 residues. The CDR3 here is CASIYRGLAEAFF. CDR3 in DNA: TGTGCCAGCATTTATCGGGGTTTGGCTGAAGCTTTCTTT.